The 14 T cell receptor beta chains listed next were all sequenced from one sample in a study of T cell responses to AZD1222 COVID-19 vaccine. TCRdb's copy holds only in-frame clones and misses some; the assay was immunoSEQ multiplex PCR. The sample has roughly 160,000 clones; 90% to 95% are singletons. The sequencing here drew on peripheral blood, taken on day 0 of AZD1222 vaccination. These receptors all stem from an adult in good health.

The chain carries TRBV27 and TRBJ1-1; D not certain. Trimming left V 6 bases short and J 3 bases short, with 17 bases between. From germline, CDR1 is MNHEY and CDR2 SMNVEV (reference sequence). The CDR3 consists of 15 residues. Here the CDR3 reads CASRLYRKLDTEAFF. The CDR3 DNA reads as TGTGCCAGCAGACTTTATAGGAAGTTGGACACTGAAGCTTTCTTT.

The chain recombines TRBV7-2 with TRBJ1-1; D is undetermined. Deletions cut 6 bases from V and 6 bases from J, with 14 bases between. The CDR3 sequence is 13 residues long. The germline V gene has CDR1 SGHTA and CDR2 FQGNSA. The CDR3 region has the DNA TGTGCCAGCAGTCCAACCGGTCGGTCTGAAGCTTTCTTT. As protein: CASSPTGRSEAFF.

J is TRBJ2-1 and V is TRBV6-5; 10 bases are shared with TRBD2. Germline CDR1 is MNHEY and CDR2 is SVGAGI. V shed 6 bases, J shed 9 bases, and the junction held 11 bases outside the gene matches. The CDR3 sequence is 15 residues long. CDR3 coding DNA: TGTGCCAGCAGATACGCAGCGGGGGGGTCTGTTGAGCAGTTCTTC. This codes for CASRYAAGGSVEQFF.

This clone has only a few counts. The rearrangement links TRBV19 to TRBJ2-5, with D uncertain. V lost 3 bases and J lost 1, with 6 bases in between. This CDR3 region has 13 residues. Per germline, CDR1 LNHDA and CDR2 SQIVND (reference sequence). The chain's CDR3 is CASSMFSQETQYF. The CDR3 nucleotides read TGTGCCAGTAGTATGTTCAGCCAAGAGACCCAGTACTTC.

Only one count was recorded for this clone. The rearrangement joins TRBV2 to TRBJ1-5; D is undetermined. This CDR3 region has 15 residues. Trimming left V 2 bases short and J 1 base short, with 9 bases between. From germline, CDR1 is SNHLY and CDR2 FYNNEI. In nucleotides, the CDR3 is TGTGCCAGCAGTGAATCGCACGCGAGCAATCAGCCCCAGCATTTT. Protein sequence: CASSESHASNQPQHF. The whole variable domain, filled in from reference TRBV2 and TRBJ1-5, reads EPEVTQTPSHQVTQMGQEVILRCVPISNHLYFYWYRQILGQKVEFLVSFYNNEISEKSEIFDDQFSVERPDGSNFTLKIRSTKLEDSAMYFCASSESHASNQPQHFGDGTRLSIL.

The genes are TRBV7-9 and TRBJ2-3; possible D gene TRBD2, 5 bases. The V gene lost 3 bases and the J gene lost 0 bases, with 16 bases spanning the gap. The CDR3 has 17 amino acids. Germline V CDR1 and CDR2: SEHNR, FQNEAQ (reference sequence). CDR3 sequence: CASSLRPSRTSTDTQYF. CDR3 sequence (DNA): TGTGCCAGCAGCTTGCGGCCTAGCCGAACTAGCACAGATACGCAGTATTTT.

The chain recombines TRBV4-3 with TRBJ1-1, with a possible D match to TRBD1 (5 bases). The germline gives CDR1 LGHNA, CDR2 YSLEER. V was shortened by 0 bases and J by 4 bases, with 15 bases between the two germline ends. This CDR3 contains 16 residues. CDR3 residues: CASSQDGAPRSTEAFF. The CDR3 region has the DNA TGCGCCAGCAGCCAAGATGGGGCACCCAGGAGCACTGAAGCTTTCTTT.

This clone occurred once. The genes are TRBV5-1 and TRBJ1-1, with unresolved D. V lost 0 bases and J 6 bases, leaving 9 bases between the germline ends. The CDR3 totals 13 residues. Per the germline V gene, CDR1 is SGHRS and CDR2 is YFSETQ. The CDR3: CASSLGDRAEAFF. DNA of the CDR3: TGCGCCAGCAGCTTGGGGGATAGGGCTGAAGCTTTCTTT.

The CDR3 nucleotides read TGTGCCAGCAATAGGGGGGCCACGCCAGATACGCAGTATTTT. It is translated as CASNRGATPDTQYF. This chain connects TRBV9 to TRBJ2-3; tentatively, D is TRBD1 or TRBD2 (6 bases each). The CDR3 totals 14 residues. V was clipped by 6 bases and J by 4 bases, with 15 bases between them. Germline lookup yields CDR1 SGDLS and CDR2 YYNGEE.

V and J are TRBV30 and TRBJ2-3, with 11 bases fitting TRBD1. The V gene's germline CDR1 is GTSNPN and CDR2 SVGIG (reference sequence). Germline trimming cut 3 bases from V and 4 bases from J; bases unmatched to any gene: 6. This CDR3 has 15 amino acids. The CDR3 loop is CAWSLGQGDSDTQYF. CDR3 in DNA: TGTGCCTGGAGCTTGGGACAGGGGGATTCAGATACGCAGTATTTT. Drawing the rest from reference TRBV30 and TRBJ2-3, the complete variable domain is SQTIHQWPATLVQPVGSPLSLECTVEGTSNPNLYWYRQAAGRGLQLLFYSVGIGQISSEVPQNLSASRPQDRQFILSSKKLLLSDSGFYLCAWSLGQGDSDTQYFGPGTRLTVL.

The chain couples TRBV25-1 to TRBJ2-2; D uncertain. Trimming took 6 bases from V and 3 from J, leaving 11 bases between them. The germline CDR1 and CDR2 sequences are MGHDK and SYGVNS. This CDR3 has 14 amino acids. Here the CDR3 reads CASRSPWDTGELFF. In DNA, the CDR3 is TGTGCCAGCAGGTCCCCTTGGGACACCGGGGAGCTGTTTTTT.

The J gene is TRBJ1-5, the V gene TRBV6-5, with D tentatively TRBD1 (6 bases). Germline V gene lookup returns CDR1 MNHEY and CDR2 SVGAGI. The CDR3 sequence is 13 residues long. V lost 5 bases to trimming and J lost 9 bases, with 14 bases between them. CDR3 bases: TGTGCCAGCAGTCCCGGGGGGGCGCGGCCCCAGCATTTT. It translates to CASSPGGARPQHF.

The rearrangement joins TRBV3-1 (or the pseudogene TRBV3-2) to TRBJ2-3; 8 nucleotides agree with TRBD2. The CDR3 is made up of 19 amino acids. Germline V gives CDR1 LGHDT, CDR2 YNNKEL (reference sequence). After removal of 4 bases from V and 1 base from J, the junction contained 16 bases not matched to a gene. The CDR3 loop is CASSPLGSGAEAGTDTQYF. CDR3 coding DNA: TGTGCCAGCAGCCCCCTGGGTAGCGGGGCGGAGGCGGGCACAGATACGCAGTATTTT.

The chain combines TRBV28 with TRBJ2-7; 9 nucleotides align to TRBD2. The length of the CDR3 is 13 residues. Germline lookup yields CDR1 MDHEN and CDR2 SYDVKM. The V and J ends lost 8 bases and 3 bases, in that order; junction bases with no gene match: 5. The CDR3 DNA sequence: TGTGCCAGCGGGATAGCGGGGGACTACGAGCAGTACTTC. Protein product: CASGIAGDYEQYF. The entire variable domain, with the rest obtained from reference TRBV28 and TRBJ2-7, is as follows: DVKVTQSSRYLVKRTGEKVFLECVQDMDHENMFWYRQDPGLGLRLIYFSYDVKMKEKGDIPEGYSVSREKKERFSLILESASTNQTSMYLCASGIAGDYEQYFGPGTRLTVT.